This T cell receptor beta chain is from a study of response to subunit inactivated influenza vaccine. Findings and caveats of the study: Each seasonal flu vaccination may recruit only limited new T cells, authors suggested.

TCRdb called the RT-PCR reads again in MiXCR, with one record for every CDR3 protein. This table has roughly 700,000 distinct CDR3 sequences, 14% appearing once. A word on this clonotype: What it recognizes is unknown.

This clonotype originated in a middle-aged man who received an inactivated influenza vaccine. The sequenced sample was PBMCs from blood, obtained less than 15 days before vaccination.

The CDR3: CASSRRTVNQETQYF. The CDR3, as DNA: TGTGCCAGCAGCCGGAGGACAGTCAACCAAGAGACCCAGTACTTC. This chain joins TRBV14 and TRBJ2-5; D perhaps matches TRBD1 (6 bases). This CDR3 has 15 residues. The ends were cut back, 4 bases at V and 0 bases at J, with 12 bases in the middle. Germline V CDR1 and CDR2: SGHDN, FVKESK.